The 2 T cell receptor beta chains in this list originate from one sample, sequenced in a study of T cell responses to AZD1222 COVID-19 vaccine. Repertoires were generated with immunoSEQ multiplex PCR, while TCRdb's copy carries only in-frame clones and drops some. The sample records 120,000 or so clones, 80% to 90% being singletons. Source: peripheral blood, taken on day 0 of AZD1222 vaccination. The receptor source for this set is an adult in good health.

The chain links TRBV12-5 to TRBJ1-1, with 8 bases aligning to TRBD1. Germline-derived CDR1 and CDR2 are LGHNT and FRNRAP. Trimming cost V 5 bases and J 1 base; bases outside gene matches: 12. CDR3 length: 17 residues. The chain's CDR3 is CASGPPGGPAENTEAFF. CDR3 in DNA: TGTGCTAGTGGTCCCCCAGGGGGCCCTGCCGAGAACACTGAAGCTTTCTTT.

The chain is built from TRBV19 and TRBJ2-7; 7 bases align to TRBD1. Germline V CDR1 and CDR2: LNHDA, SQIVND (reference sequence). With 3 bases clipped from V and 6 bases from J, the junction kept 8 bases outside the gene matches. The CDR3 spans 14 residues. The DNA for the CDR3 is TGTGCCAGTAGTATCGATTACAGGGGTCGCGAGCAGTACTTC. It is translated as CASSIDYRGREQYF.